This TCR beta chain was observed in a study of radiotherapy plus CTLA-4 blockade in lung cancer. Germline V gives CDR1 LNHDA, CDR2 SQIVND (reference sequence). V dropped 0 bases and J dropped 2 bases, with 4 bases sitting between them. This CDR3 has 13 amino acids. On this clone itself: As yet, its antigen is unknown. The sample holds other DNA sequences that translate to the same CDR3.

This table comes from immunoSEQ multiplex PCR, and its TCRdb copy is limited to in-frame clones, with some not included. The sample consists of about 66,000 clones, around 83% of them appearing once. Findings and caveats of the study: Radiotherapy with ipilimumab was followed by blood expansion of tumor-derived clones.

The specimen comprised peripheral blood, sampled from a patient treated with radiotherapy plus ipilimumab. This chain uses TRBV19 with TRBJ1-2; D gene ambiguous. This sequence originates from a human donor with non-small cell lung cancer who had a partial response to radiotherapy plus ipilimumab. CDR3 residues: CASSIDRNYGYTF. Here the CDR3 DNA reads TGTGCCAGTAGTATAGATCGGAACTATGGCTACACCTTC.